This passage covers 2 T cell receptor beta chains from one sample sequenced in a study of blood T cell repertoires in COVID-19 (dated by TCRdb to the early 2020s). Libraries came from the immunoSEQ multiplex PCR assay. As stored in TCRdb, this immuneACCESS dataset retains in-frame rearrangements with V and J assigned. A fraction of the clones does not appear; measured against another copy, unresolved V genes explain less than half of the discrepancy, and the remainder lacks a known reason. The sample profile shows 300,000 to 400,000 clones; roughly 85% of them were found once. The top ten clonotypes cover roughly 7% of the sample. The sequenced sample consisted of peripheral blood. These receptors were taken from a human donor in a cohort sampled during active COVID-19.

Worth noting for this clone: This sample includes further DNA sequences coding for the same CDR3. The chain joins TRBV24-1 to TRBJ1-5, with D tentatively TRBD1 (6 bases). The CDR3 runs 14 residues. Germline V gene lookup returns CDR1 KGHDR and CDR2 SFDVKD. The V gene lost 4 bases and the J gene lost 4 bases, with 10 bases spanning the gap. The CDR3 spells CATSDRGQNQPQHF. CDR3 DNA sequence: TGTGCCACCAGTGACCGTGGACAGAATCAGCCCCAGCATTTT.

V usage is TRBV5-1 and J usage is TRBJ1-6, with 7 bases identical to TRBD1. The CDR3 totals 15 residues. Trimming took 3 bases from V and 5 from J; bases not matched to a gene: 5. From germline, CDR1 is SGHRS and CDR2 YFSETQ. CDR3 protein: CASSSAGTDNSPLHF. CDR3 bases: TGCGCCAGCAGCTCAGCCGGGACAGATAATTCACCCCTCCACTTT.